This T cell receptor (beta chain) stems from a study of cytomegalovirus exposure and HLA in healthy donors. Study information: Per a later analysis, the 666 first-cohort and 120 or so validation repertoires shared one platform.

This CDR3 is built from 15 residues. Germline loops: CDR1 LNHDA, CDR2 SQIVND (reference sequence). V shed 1 base and J shed 2 bases, with 11 bases lying between them. On this clone: Its antigen is unknown. Distinct nucleotide sequences in the sample also encode this CDR3.

Overall study results and limits: It was reported that the classifier diagnosed cytomegalovirus status with high specificity and sensitivity in both the original and validation cohorts. Three chains tied to CMV proved CMV antigen-specific in vitro. According to a subsequent analysis, TCR clusters from the first cohort were inclined to appear together in the 120 validation repertoires.

TCRdb's copy holds only in-frame clones and misses some; the assay was immunoSEQ multiplex PCR. The sample comprises hundreds of thousands of clones, approximately 86% of which are singletons, and 1% to 1.5% rests with the top ten. The sample comprised PBMCs. V is TRBV19 and J is TRBJ1-2, with D possibly TRBD1 on 5 matching bases. This clonotype was sampled from a woman aged 30 to 39 in good health and CMV-seropositive. CDR3 coding DNA: TGTGCCAGTAGTATAGTAGCAGGGTCAAACTATGGCTACACCTTC. As protein: CASSIVAGSNYGYTF.